These T cell receptor beta chains were read from a single sample in a study of graft-versus-host responses after intestinal transplantation. Libraries were prepared by immunoSEQ multiplex PCR; TCRdb keeps only in-frame clonotypes and omits some of them. The table shows under 85,000 clones, with 80% to 95% occurring only once. These receptors lack a known antigen. Sequenced here: unstimulated CD8+ T cells sorted from spleen or lymph node cells, sampled before intestinal transplant. The source of these receptors is a human donor who received an intestinal transplant. Both conserved end residues are part of each CDR3. A D gene is named only where the DNA matches it firmly. Part of the rows lack a size; the others show once, few, many or a class for expanded clones.

j_call,d_call,clone_size,v_call,cdr3_aa,cdr3_nt
TRBJ1-1,NA,NA,TRBV27,CASTPTGGEAFF,TGTGCCAGCACCCCAACGGGAGGAGAAGCTTTCTTT
TRBJ2-3,TRBD2,once,TRBV5-1,CASTPREGGGGTDTQYF,TGCGCCAGCACCCCCAGGGAGGGCGGGGGGGGCACAGATACGCAGTATTTT
TRBJ2-7,TRBD2,NA,TRBV10-2,CASTSGGYEQYF,TGCGCCAGCACCTCGGGAGGCTACGAGCAGTACTTC
TRBJ2-5,NA,NA,TRBV7-9,CASRGTQETQYF,TGTGCCAGCAGGGGCACTCAAGAGACCCAGTACTTC
TRBJ2-1,NA,NA,TRBV27,CASSFGGSRNEQFF,TGTGCCAGCAGTTTTGGCGGATCTAGGAATGAGCAGTTCTTC
TRBJ1-1,TRBD1,once,TRBV27,CASSSSQGANTEAFF,TGTGCCAGCAGTTCAAGCCAGGGGGCAAACACTGAAGCTTTCTTT
TRBJ1-6,NA,NA,TRBV5-8,CASSSGGQLYNSPLHF,TGTGCCAGCAGCTCCGGGGGGCAGCTCTATAATTCACCCCTCCACTTT
TRBJ1-5,NA,NA,TRBV28,CASSFSGNQPQHF,TGTGCCAGCAGTTTCAGCGGCAATCAGCCCCAGCATTTT
TRBJ1-1,TRBD1,NA,TRBV19,CASSYRGVTEAFF,TGTGCCAGTAGCTACAGGGGGGTAACTGAAGCTTTCTTT
TRBJ1-2,TRBD1,NA,TRBV5-6,CASRSTGDYGYTF,TGTGCCAGCAGATCGACAGGGGATTATGGCTACACCTTC
TRBJ2-3,TRBD1,NA,TRBV13,CASSFRQGGVDTQYF,TGTGCCAGCAGCTTCCGACAGGGGGGGGTAGATACGCAGTATTTT
TRBJ2-3,TRBD2,NA,TRBV7-8,CASSLGTGGWTDTQYF,TGTGCCAGCAGCTTAGGGACCGGGGGGTGGACAGATACGCAGTATTTT
TRBJ2-3,TRBD1,NA,TRBV29-1,CSVHTTGTGGRYF,TGCAGCGTACACACAACCGGGACAGGGGGCCGATATTTT
TRBJ2-3,NA,medium-sized,TRBV6-6,CASSYSAGAVTDTQYF,TGTGCCAGCAGTTACTCTGCGGGGGCCGTCACAGATACGCAGTATTTT
TRBJ1-2,NA,NA,TRBV9,CASSFQTGASNYGYTF,TGTGCCAGCAGCTTCCAGACAGGAGCCTCTAACTATGGCTACACCTTC
TRBJ2-7,TRBD2,NA,TRBV2,CAGSEEGSGGFYEQYF,TGTGCCGGCAGTGAGGAGGGTAGCGGGGGATTTTACGAGCAGTACTTC
TRBJ2-7,TRBD1,NA,TRBV19,CASSMGQGDEQYF,TGTGCCAGTAGTATGGGACAGGGGGACGAGCAGTACTTC
TRBJ2-5,NA,NA,TRBV6-4,CASRSRARETQYF,TGTGCCAGCAGATCGAGGGCCCGGGAGACCCAGTACTTC
TRBJ2-1,NA,NA,TRBV5-1,CASSPYPDRSSEQFF,TGCGCCAGCAGCCCTTACCCCGACAGGTCGAGTGAGCAGTTCTTC
TRBJ1-1,NA,NA,TRBV2,CASSLDSLNTEAFF,TGTGCCAGCAGTTTGGACAGTCTAAACACTGAAGCTTTCTTT
TRBJ1-2,NA,NA,TRBV5-6,CASSPLDSEGLYGYTF,TGTGCCAGCAGCCCCCTGGACAGTGAAGGATTATATGGCTACACCTTC
TRBJ2-7,NA,NA,TRBV25-1,CATVRAYEQYF,TGTGCCACCGTCAGGGCCTACGAGCAGTACTTC
TRBJ2-2,NA,NA,TRBV6-5,CASSYSGTGELFF,TGTGCCAGCAGTTACTCCGGCACCGGGGAGCTGTTTTTT
TRBJ2-7,TRBD1,NA,TRBV7-9,CASSFSGQGREQYF,TGTGCCAGCAGCTTTTCGGGACAGGGTCGAGAGCAGTACTTC
TRBJ2-1,NA,NA,TRBV2,CASSETVYEQFF,TGTGCCAGCAGTGAAACAGTCTATGAGCAGTTCTTC
TRBJ1-5,NA,NA,TRBV4-1,CASSQDRQGTQPQHF,TGCGCCAGCAGCCAAGATCGGCAGGGGACCCAGCCCCAGCATTTT
TRBJ1-2,NA,NA,TRBV7-3,CASSFSAGRLDGYTF,TGTGCCAGCAGCTTCTCGGCAGGGCGTTTGGATGGCTACACCTTC
TRBJ2-1,TRBD2,NA,TRBV5-1,CASFHGTSDDEQFF,TGCGCCAGCTTCCACGGGACTAGCGACGATGAGCAGTTCTTC
TRBJ1-1,NA,NA,TRBV29-1,CSVLREGTEAFF,TGCAGCGTTTTGAGGGAGGGAACTGAAGCTTTCTTT
TRBJ1-5,TRBD1,NA,TRBV6-5,CASSYNRGLNQPQHF,TGTGCCAGCAGTTACAATAGGGGGCTCAATCAGCCCCAGCATTTT
TRBJ2-7,NA,NA,TRBV7-9,CASSHPRVLDEQYF,TGTGCCAGCAGCCACCCGAGGGTACTCGACGAGCAGTACTTC
TRBJ1-1,TRBD1,NA,TRBV7-9,CASSLEGGRMAFF,TGTGCCAGCAGCTTAGAAGGGGGCAGGATGGCTTTCTTT
TRBJ1-1,NA,NA,TRBV29-1,CSVGDGQGGAFF,TGCAGCGTCGGGGACGGTCAAGGGGGAGCTTTCTTT